This TCR beta chain was documented in a study of OX40 agonist ivuxolimab in advanced cancers. The overall study: From about 23 to 85 years was the age range, with a mean of approximately 58 years, and around 84% were male. Two patients with cutaneous melanoma and one with hepatocellular carcinoma, three in total, showed partial responses.

V lost 2 bases and J 0 bases, leaving 17 bases between the germline ends. The CDR3 loop spans 18 amino acids. CDR1 is SEHNR and CDR2 is FQNEAQ in the germline V gene (reference sequence). Assay: immunoSEQ multiplex PCR; the TCRdb copy retains only in-frame clones and omits some. In the table there are about 80,000 clones, roughly 84% of which are singletons. The material was CD4+ or CD8+ T cells sorted from blood, obtained in a trial of the OX40 agonist ivuxolimab. This sequence joins TRBV7-9 and TRBJ1-3; a weak D match, TRBD1 (6 bases). The clonotype was recovered from an adult with an advanced solid tumor such as melanoma, head and neck, liver or kidney cancer. CDR3 loop: CASSLKAGAGYSGNTIYF. The CDR3 coding sequence is TGTGCCAGCAGCTTAAAGGCAGGGGCTGGTTACTCTGGAAACACCATATATTTT.